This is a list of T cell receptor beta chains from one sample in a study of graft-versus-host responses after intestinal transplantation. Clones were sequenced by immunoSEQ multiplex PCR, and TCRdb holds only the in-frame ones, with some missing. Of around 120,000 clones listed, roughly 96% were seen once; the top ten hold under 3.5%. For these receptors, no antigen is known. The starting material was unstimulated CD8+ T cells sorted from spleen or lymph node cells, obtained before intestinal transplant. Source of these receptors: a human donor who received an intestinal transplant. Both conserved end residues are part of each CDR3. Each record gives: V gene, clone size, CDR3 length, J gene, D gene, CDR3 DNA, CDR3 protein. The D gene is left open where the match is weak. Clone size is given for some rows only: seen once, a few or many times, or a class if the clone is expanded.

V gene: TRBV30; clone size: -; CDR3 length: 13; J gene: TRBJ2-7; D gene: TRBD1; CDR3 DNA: TGTGCCTGGGACAGGGGGCCTTCCTACGAGCAGTACTTC; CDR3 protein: CAWDRGPSYEQYF
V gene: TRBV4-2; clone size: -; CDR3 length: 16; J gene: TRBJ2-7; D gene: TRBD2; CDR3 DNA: TGTGCCAGCAGCCAGGAGGGGCTAGCGGGCTCCTACGAGCAGTACTTC; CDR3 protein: CASSQEGLAGSYEQYF
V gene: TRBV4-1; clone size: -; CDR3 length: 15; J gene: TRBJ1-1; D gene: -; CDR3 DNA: TGCGCCAGCAGCCAGTACAGGAGGTCCGCCACTGAAGCTTTCTTT; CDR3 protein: CASSQYRRSATEAFF
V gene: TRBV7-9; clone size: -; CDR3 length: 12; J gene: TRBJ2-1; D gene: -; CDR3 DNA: TGTGCCAGCAGCCCCGACTACAATGAGCAGTTCTTC; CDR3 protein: CASSPDYNEQFF
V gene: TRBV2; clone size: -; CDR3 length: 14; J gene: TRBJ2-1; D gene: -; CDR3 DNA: TGTGCCAGCCCGGAGCGGGTAGGCGGCGGTGAGCAGTTCTTC; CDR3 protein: CASPERVGGGEQFF
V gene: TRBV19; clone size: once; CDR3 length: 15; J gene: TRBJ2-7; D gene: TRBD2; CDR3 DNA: TGTGCCAGTAGTATTCGCCTAGCGGTTCCCTACGAGCAGTACTTC; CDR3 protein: CASSIRLAVPYEQYF
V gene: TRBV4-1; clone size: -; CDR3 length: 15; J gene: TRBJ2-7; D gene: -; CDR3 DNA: TGCGCCAGCAGCCAAGTCAGGGGGGGCTCCTACGAGCAGTACTTC; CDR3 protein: CASSQVRGGSYEQYF
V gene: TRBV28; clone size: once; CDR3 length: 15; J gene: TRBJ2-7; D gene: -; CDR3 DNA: TGTGCCAGCAGTCTGGGTGGGACCGCGTCCTACGAGCAGTACTTC; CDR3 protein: CASSLGGTASYEQYF
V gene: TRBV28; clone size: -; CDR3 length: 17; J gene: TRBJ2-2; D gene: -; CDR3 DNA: TGTGCCAGCAGTTTTATTACGGCCCAGACGAACACCGGGGAGCTGTTTTTT; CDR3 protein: CASSFITAQTNTGELFF
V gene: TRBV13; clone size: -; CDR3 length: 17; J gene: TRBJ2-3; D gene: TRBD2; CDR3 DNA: TGTGCCAGCAGCTACTCCCTGTTAGCGGGAGAGGGAGATACGCAGTATTTT; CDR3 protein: CASSYSLLAGEGDTQYF
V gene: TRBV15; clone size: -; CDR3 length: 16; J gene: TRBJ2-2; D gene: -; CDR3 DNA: TGTGCCACCAGCAGAGATACAGCATGGGACACCGGGGAGCTGTTTTTT; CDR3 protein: CATSRDTAWDTGELFF
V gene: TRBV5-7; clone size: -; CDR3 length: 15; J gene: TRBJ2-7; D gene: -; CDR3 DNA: TGTGCCAGCAGCTTGGACAGGTTTAGGGCCTACGAGCAGTACTTC; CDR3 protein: CASSLDRFRAYEQYF
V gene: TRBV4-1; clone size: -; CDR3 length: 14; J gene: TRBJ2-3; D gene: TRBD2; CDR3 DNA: TGCGCCAGCAGCCAGACTAGCGGGAGAGATACGCAGTATTTT; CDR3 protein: CASSQTSGRDTQYF
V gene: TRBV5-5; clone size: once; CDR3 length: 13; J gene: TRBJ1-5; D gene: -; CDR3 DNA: TGTGCCAGCGGGTTTTGGGACGGTCAGCCCCAGCATTTT; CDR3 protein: CASGFWDGQPQHF
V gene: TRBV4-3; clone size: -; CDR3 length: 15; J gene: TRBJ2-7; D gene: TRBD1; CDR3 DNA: TGCGCCAGCAGCCAAGAGACAGGGATTACCTACGAGCAGTACTTC; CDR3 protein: CASSQETGITYEQYF
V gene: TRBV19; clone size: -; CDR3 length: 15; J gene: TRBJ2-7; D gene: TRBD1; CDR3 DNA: TGTGCCAGTAGTTTGTCGGGACAGCTCACCTACGAGCAGTACTTC; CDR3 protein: CASSLSGQLTYEQYF
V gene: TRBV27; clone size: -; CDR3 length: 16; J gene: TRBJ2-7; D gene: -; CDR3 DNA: TGTGCCAGCAGTTTATCGCCTGACACTTCTCACTACGAGCAGTACTTC; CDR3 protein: CASSLSPDTSHYEQYF
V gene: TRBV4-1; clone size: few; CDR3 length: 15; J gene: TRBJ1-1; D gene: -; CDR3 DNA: TGCGCCAGCAGCCAAGATCTTGCAGAGAACACTGAAGCTTTCTTT; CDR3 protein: CASSQDLAENTEAFF
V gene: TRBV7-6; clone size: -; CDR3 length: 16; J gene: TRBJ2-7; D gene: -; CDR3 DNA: TGTGCCAGCAGCTTATCTAGGGGGAGCCTGGGATACGAGCAGTACTTC; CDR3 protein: CASSLSRGSLGYEQYF
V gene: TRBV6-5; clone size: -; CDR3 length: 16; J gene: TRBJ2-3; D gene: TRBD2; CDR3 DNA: TGTGCCAGCAGTTACGGGAAGGGACTAGCAACAGATACGCAGTATTTT; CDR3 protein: CASSYGKGLATDTQYF
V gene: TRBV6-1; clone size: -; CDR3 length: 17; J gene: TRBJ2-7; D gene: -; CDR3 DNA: TGTGCCAGCAGTGGGGATATAGGGCTTGGGTTTAGGTACGAGCAGTACTTC; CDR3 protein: CASSGDIGLGFRYEQYF
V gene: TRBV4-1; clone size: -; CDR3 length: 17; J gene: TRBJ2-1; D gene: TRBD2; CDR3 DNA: TGCGCCAGCAGCCAATACGCTCTAGCGGCCTCCTACAATGAGCAGTTCTTC; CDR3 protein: CASSQYALAASYNEQFF
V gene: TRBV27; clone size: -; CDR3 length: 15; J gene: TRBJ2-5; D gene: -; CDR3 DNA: TGTGCCAGCAGTTTTGACCCTAGGGGGGGTGGGACCCAGTACTTC; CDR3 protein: CASSFDPRGGGTQYF
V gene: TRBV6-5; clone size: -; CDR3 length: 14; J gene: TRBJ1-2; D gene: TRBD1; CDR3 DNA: TGTGCCAGCGCTCCCACAGGGGAACGCGGCGGCTACACCTTC; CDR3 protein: CASAPTGERGGYTF
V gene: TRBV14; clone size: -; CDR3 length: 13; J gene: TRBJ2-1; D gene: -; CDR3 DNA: TGTGCCAGCAGCCCAAAGTCGGGCGATGAGCAGTTCTTC; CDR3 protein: CASSPKSGDEQFF